The entry below describes one TCR beta chain. Its antigen is unidentified. This record comes from a study of shared clonotypes between healthy human individuals. About the study: Three plates each covered CD4 naive and memory; CD8 naive two, CD8 memory one.

The study, taken as a whole, reports: Memory subsets generally showed smaller estimated richness than naive subsets did.

The CDR3 runs to 14 residues. In germline, CDR1 is SGHTA, CDR2 FQGNSA. With V trimmed by 1 base and J by 12 bases, 7 bases remained unmatched. Samples underwent the assay at deep level. Sorted-subset replicate PCR reactions were performed with about 200 ng DNA, corresponding to about 30,000 T cell genomes. TCRdb's copy holds only in-frame clones and misses some; the assay was immunoSEQ multiplex PCR. The sample carries approximately 2,000,000 clones, 85% to 95% recorded once. The rearrangement uses TRBV7-2 and TRBJ2-1; 9 nucleotides agree with TRBD2. This clonotype was obtained from a man in his late teens or twenties in good health. Some clones in this sample may be carry-over from other donors' samples. Material: naive CD4+ T cells from PBMCs. The subset was: CD45RA+ positively selected. The CDR3 DNA reads TGTGCCAGCAGCTTAGTCCCTAGCGGGGCGGGGCAGTTCTTC. Translation gives CASSLVPSGAGQFF.